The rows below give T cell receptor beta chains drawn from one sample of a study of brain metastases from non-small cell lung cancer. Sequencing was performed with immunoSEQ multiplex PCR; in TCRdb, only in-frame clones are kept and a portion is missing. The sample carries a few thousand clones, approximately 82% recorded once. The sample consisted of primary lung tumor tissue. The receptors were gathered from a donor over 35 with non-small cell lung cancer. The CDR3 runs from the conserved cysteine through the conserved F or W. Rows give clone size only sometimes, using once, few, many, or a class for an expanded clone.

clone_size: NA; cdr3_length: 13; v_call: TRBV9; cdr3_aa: CASSSGTHTEAFF
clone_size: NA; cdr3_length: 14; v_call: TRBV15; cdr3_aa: CATSRAVSNQPQHF
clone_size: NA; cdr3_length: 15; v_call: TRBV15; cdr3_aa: CATSSSGGRVGELFF
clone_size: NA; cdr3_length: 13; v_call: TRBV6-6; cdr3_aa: CASSDNAGYGYTF
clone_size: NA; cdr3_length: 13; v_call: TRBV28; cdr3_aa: CASSRSISYEQYF
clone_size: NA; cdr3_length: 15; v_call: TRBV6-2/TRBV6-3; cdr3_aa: CASSYSGGEGEKLFF
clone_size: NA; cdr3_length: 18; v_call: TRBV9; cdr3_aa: CASSVEPLGGSSGNTIYF
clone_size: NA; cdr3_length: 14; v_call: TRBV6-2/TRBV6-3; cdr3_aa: CASSRVGVGNEQFF
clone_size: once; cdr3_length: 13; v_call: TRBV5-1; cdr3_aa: CASSLVGGNGYTF
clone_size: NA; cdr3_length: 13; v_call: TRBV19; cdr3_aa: CASSIQQTGEQFF
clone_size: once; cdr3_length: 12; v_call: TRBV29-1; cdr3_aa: CSVGREGAPQHF
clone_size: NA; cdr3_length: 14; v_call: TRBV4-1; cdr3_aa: CASSFLATNEKLFF
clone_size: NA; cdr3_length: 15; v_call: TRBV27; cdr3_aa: CASSGRAIPGNIQYF
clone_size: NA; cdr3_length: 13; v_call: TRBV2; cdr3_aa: CASSRAQSGEAFF
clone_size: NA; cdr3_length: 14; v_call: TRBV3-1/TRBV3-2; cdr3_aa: CASSLFSGRTEAFF
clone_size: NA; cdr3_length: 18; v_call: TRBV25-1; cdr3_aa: CASSGGGSALPTNEKLFF
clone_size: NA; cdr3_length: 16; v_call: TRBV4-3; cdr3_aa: CASSQGGGIVNEKLFF
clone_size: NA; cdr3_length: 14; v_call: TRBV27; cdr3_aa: CASGDRQPPEGYTF
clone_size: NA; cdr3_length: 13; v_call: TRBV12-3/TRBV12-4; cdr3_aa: CATGRRITDTQYF
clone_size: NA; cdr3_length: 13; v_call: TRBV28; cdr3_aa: CAIRGFSNQPQHF
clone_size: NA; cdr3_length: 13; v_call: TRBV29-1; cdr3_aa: CSVVRGSTGELFF
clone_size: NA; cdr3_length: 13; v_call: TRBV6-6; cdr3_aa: CASSKNRGSEAFF
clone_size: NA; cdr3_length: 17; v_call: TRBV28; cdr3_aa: CASSLFGGTVALGPQHF
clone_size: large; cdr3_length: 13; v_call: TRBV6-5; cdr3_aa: CASSYEGARGYTF
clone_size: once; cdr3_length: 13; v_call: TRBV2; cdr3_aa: CASDGSGNSPLHF
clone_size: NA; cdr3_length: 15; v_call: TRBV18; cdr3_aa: CASSLAGATGNTIYF
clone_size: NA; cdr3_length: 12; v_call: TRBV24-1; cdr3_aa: CATGGSLNVLTF
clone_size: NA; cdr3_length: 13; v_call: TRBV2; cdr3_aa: CAGRDTQLSPLHF
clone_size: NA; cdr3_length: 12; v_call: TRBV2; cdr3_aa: CASTEQPNEQFF
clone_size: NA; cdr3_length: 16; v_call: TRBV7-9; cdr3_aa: CASSVTGTGELGTQYF
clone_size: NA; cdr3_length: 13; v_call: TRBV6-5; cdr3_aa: CASKRGGNQPQHF
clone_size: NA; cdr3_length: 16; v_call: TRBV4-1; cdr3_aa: CASSQGQGRNTGELFF
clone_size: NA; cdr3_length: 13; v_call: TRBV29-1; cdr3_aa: CSVDQGATDTQYF
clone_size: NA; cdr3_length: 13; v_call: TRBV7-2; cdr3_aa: CASSSRTADGYTF
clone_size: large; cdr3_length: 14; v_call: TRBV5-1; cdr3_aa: CASSSTGAVYEQYF
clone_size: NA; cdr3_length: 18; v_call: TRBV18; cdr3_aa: CASSLGSVAGQGRYEQYF
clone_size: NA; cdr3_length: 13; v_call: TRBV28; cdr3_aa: CASSQPGDYGYTF
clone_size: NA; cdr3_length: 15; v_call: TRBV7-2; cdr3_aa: CASSLTGQGSSPLHF
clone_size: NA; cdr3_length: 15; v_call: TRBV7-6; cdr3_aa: CASSLGQGMADTQYF
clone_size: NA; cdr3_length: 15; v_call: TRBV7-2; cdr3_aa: CASSLLGTVFDEQYF
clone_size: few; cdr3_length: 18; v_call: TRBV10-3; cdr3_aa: CAISESSGRWTLFYGYTF
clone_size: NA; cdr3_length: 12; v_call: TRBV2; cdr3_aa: CASSLTDEKLFF
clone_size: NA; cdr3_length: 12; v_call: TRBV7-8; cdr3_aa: CASSSQDQPQHF
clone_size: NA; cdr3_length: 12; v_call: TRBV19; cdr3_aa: CASSMYPGGYTF
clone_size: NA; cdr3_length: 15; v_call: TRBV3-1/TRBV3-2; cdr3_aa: CASSVGQGTNQTQHF
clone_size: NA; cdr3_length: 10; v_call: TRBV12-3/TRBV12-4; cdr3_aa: CPPSGNTIYF
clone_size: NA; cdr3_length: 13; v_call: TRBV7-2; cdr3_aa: CANSLAGLRPQHF
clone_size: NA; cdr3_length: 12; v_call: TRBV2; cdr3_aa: CASGQDRDTQYF
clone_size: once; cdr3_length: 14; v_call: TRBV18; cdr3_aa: CASSPPSGTDTQYF
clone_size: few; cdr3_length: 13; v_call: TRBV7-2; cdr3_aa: CASSLATERPQHF
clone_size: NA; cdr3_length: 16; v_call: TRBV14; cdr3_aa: CASSLTSGGGSYEQYF
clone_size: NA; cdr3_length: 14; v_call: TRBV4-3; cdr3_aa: CASSQSLLGQVQYF
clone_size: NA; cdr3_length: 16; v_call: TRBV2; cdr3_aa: CASSGPQGQSTDTQYF
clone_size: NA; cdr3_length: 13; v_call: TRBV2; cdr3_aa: CTSKTEGNTEAFF
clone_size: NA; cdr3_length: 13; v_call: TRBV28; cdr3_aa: CASSFTGLYEQYF